The clone carrying this TCR beta chain was detected only a few times. This entry belongs to a study of human T cells and chemical hapten exposure. TCRdb analysed the RACE reads with MiXCR anew, one entry per CDR3 protein. In the table there are some 120,000 distinct CDR3 sequences, approximately 9.1% of which are singletons. The V gene lost 4 bases and the J gene lost 10 bases, with 20 bases spanning the gap. The CDR3 extends over 16 amino acids. Per the germline V gene, CDR1 is ENHRY and CDR2 is SYGVKD. The time point here: healthy volunteer bleed at 2 weeks. It was unfractionated whole blood from which total RNA was extracted.

The sequenced material came from whole blood. The receptor was isolated from a male donor in good health. Some clones in this sample may be carry-over from other donors' samples. This rearrangement joins TRBV10-3 to TRBJ1-6; D is uncertain. The CDR3 loop is CAISASGEADRSPLHF. CDR3 nucleotide sequence: TGTGCCATCAGTGCCTCAGGAGAGGCGGATAGGTCACCCCTCCACTTT.